The clone carrying this T cell receptor (beta chain) was detected only once. Its antigen is unidentified. This specimen comes from a study of graft-versus-host responses after intestinal transplantation. Study findings and constraints: Early after transplant, HvG clones declined as circulating GvH clones peaked.

The CDR3 consists of 17 residues. Germline V lookup: CDR1 KGHSH, CDR2 LQKENI. The J segment lost 1 base and the V segment lost 4 bases, leaving 8 bases of the junction unmatched. The method was immunoSEQ multiplex PCR; TCRdb's version includes in-frame clones alone and lacks a portion of them. The repertoire includes about 110,000 clones, around 94% of them detected once, and approximately 0.22% sits in the top ten. The receptor comes from a human donor who was the organ donor for an intestinal transplant. The rearrangement links TRBV18 to TRBJ1-1; 11 bases fit TRBD1. The specimen was unstimulated CD4+ T cells sorted from spleen or lymph node cells, collected before transplant. DNA for the CDR3: TGTGCCAGCTCACATGGACAGGGGGCGCCGGGGAACACTGAAGCTTTCTTT. Amino acid sequence: CASSHGQGAPGNTEAFF.